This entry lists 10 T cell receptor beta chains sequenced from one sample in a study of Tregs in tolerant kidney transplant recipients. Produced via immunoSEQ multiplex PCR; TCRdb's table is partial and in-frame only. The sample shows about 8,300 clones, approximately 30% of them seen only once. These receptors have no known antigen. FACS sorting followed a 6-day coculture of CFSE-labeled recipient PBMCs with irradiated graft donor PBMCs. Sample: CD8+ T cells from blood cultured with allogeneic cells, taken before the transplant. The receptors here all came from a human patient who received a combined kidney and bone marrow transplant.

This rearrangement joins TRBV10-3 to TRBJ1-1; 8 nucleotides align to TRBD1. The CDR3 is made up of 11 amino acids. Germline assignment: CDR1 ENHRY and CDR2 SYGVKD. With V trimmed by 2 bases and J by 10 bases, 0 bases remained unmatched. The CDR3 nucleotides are TGTGCCATCAGTGAGACAGGGGGAGCTTTCTTT. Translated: CAISETGGAFF.

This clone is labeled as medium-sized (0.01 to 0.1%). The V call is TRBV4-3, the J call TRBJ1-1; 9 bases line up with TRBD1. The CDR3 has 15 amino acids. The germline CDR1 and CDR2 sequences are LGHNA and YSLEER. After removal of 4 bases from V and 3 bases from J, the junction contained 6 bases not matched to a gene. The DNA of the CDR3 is TGCGCCAGCAGCCTTTCGGGACAGGGCTACACTGAAGCTTTCTTT. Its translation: CASSLSGQGYTEAFF.

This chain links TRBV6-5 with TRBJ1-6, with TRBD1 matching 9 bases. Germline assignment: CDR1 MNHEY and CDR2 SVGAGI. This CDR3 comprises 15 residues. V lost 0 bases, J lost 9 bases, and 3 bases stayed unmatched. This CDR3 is CASSYSQGAASPLHF. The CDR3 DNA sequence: TGTGCCAGCAGTTACTCACAGGGGGCAGCTTCACCCCTCCACTTT.

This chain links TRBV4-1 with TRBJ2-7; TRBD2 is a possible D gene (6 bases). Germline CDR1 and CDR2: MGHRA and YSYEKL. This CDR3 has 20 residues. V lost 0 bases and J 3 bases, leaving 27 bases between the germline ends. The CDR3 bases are TGCGCCAGCAGCCAAGATAGGGGACTGTCGGCTCGTACCCTCTACTACGAGCAGTACTTC. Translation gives CASSQDRGLSARTLYYEQYF.

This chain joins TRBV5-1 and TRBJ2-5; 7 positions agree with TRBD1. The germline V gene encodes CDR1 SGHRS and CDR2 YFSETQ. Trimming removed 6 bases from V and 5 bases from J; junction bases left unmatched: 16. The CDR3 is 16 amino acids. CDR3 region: CASTYPGQALFETQYF. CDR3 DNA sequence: TGCGCCAGCACTTATCCAGGACAGGCCCTATTCGAGACCCAGTACTTC.

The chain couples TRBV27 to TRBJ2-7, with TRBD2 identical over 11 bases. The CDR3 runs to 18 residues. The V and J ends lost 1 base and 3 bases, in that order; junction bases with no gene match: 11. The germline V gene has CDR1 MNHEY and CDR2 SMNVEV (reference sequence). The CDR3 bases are TGTGCCAGCAGTTTATTGGCTAGCGGGGGGACTGTCCTCTACGAGCAGTACTTC. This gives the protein CASSLLASGGTVLYEQYF.

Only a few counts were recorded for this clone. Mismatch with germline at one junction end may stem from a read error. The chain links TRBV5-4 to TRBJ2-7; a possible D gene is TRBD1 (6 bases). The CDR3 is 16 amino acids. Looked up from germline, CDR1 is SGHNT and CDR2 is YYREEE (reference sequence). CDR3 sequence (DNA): TGCGCCAGCAGCCAAGAACCCCTGACAGGAGCCTACGAGCAGTACTTC. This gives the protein CASSQEPLTGAYEQYF.

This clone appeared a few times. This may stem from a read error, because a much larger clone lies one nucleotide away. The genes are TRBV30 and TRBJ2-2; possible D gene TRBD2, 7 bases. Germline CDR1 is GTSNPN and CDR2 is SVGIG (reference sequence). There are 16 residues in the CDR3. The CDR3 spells CAWGVLGGAVTGELFF. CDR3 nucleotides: TGTGCCTGGGGTGTACTGGGGGGGGCCGTAACCGGGGAGCTGTTTTTT.

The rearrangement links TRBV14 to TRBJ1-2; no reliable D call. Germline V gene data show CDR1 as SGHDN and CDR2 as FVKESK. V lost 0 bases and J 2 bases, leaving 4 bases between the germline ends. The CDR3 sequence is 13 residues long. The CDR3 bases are TGTGCCAGCAGCCAAGACAGGAACTATGGCTACACCTTC. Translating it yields CASSQDRNYGYTF.

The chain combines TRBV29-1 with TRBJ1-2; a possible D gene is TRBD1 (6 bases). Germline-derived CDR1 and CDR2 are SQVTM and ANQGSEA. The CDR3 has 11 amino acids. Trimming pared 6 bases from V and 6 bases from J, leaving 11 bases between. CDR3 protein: CSVRTGNGYTF. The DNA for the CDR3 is TGCAGCGTGCGAACAGGGAATGGCTACACCTTC. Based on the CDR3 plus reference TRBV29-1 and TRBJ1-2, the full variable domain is SAVISQKPSRDICQRGTSLTIQCQVDSQVTMMFWYRQQPGQSLTLIATANQGSEATYESGFVIDKFPISRPNLTFSTLTVSNMSPEDSSIYLCSVRTGNGYTFGSGTRLTVV.